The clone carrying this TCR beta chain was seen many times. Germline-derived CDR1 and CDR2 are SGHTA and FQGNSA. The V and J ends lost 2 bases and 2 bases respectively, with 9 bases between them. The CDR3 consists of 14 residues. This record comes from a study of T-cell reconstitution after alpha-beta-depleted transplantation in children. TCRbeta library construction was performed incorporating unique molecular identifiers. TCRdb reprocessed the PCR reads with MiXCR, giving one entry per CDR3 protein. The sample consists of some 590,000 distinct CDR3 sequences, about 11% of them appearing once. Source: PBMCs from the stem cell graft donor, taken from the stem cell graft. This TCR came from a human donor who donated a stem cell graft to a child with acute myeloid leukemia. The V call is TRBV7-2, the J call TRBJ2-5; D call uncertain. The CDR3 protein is CASSLSEIQETQYF. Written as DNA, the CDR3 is TGTGCCAGCAGCTTATCAGAAATACAAGAGACCCAGTACTTC.